This T cell receptor (beta chain) was captured by sequencing in a study of T-cell memory formation after mild COVID-19. Study-level information: Largely, TCR clusters stayed within a single donor. General study results and limits: Second-wave clones peaking on day 37 lacked confirmed SARS-CoV-2 specificity.

TCRdb re-called the 5' RACE reads through MiXCR, storing one row per CDR3 protein. The sample consists of approximately 290,000 distinct CDR3 sequences, 19% of them appearing once. In this sample, this clonotype turned up a few times. Its antigen is unidentified. The germline V and J ends were trimmed by 6 bases and 5 bases, with 16 bases remaining between them. Germline CDR1 reads SGHRS; CDR2 reads YFSETQ. This CDR3 is built from 14 residues. Sequencing was carried out using PBMCs or a T cell subset sorted from them (not recorded which). The clonotype comes from a young man who had mild COVID-19 (a few samples of this study predate the infection). Cell type and time point are not known. V gene TRBV5-1 combines with J gene TRBJ2-3; the D gene is possibly TRBD1 (7 bases). The DNA for the CDR3 is TGCGCCAGCAAGCACGGGCAGGGGGGAGATACGCAGTATTTT. Its translation: CASKHGQGGDTQYF.